This T cell receptor beta chain was captured in a study of blood T cell repertoires in COVID-19. Study overall: Sites across the United States, Italy and Spain contributed samples from acute and convalescent COVID-19.

The ends were cut back, 4 bases at V and 1 base at J, with 17 bases in the middle. Germline V gene lookup returns CDR1 LNHDA and CDR2 SQIVND (reference sequence). There are 17 residues in the CDR3. Profiled with immunoSEQ multiplex PCR; TCRdb holds only in-frame clones, not every one. The repertoire has about 170,000 clones, 82% of them found once; the top ten carry approximately 9.1%. The receptor's source is a woman between 70 and 85 years old with acute or convalescent COVID-19. Sequencing was performed on peripheral blood. The V call is TRBV19, the J call TRBJ1-5, with unresolved D. CDR3 nucleotide sequence: TGTGCCAGTAGTACCGCCGAGGTCCTGACGAGCAATCAGCCCCAGCATTTT. Protein product: CASSTAEVLTSNQPQHF.